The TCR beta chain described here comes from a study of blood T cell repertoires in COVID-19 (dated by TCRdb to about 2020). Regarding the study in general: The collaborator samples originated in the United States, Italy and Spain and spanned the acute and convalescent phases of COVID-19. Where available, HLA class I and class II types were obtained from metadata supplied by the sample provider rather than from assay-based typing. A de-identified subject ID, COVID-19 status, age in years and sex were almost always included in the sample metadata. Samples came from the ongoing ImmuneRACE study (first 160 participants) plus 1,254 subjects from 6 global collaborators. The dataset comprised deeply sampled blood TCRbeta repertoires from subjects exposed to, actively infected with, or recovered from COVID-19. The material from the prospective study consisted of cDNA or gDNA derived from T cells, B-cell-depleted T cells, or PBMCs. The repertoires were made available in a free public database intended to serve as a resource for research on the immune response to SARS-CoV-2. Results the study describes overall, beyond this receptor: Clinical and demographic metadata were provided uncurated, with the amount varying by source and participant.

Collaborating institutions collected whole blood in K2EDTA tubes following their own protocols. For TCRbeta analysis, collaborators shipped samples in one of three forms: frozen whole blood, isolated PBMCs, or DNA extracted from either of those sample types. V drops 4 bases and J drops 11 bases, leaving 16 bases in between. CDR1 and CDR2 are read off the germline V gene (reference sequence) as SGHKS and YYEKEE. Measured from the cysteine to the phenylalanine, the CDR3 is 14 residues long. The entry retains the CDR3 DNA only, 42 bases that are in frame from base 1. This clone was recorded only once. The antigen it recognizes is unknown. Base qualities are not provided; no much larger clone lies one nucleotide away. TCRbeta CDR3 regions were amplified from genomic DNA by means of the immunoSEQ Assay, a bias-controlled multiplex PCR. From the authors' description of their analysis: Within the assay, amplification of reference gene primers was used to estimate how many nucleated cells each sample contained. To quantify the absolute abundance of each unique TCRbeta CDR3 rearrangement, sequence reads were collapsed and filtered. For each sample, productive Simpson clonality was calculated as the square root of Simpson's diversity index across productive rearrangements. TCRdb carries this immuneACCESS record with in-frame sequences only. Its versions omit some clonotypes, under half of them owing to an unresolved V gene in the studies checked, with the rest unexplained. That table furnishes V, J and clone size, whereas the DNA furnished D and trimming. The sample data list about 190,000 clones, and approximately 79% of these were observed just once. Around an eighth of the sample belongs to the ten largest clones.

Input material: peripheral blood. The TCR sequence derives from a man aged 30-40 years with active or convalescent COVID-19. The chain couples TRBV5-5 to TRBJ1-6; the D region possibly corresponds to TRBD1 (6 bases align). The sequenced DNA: TGTGCCAGCAGCCCAGGGGCGGGCCAAACACCCCTCCACTTT. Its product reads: CASSPGAGQTPLHF.